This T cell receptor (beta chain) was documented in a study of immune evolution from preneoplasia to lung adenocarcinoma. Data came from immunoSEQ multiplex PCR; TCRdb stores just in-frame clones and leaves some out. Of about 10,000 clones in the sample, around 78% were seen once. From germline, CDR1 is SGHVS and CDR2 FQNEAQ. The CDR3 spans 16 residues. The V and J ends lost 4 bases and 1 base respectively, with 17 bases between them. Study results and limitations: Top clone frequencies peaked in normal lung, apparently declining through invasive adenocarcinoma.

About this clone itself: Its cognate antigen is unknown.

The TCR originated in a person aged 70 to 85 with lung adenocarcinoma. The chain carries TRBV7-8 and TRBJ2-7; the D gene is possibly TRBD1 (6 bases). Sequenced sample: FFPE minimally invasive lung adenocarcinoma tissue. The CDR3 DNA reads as TGTGCCAGCAGCTCTATATTTTCAGGGGATTCCTACGAGCAGTACTTC. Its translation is CASSSIFSGDSYEQYF.